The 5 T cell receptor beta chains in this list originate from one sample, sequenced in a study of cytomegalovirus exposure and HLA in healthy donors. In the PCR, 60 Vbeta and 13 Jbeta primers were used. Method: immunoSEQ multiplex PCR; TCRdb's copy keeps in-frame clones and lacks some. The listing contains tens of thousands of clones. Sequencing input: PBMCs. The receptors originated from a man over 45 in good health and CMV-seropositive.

The CDR3 loop is CASSLRGTGGADTQYF. The CDR3 region has the DNA TGTGCCAGCAGTCTAAGGGGTACAGGGGGCGCAGATACGCAGTATTTT. The V gene is TRBV7-2, the J gene TRBJ2-3, with 9 bases that match TRBD1. The CDR3 spans 16 residues. After removal of 6 bases from V and 4 bases from J, the junction contained 11 bases not matched to a gene. Germline V gene data show CDR1 as SGHTA and CDR2 as FQGNSA. Combining the CDR3 with reference TRBV7-2 and TRBJ2-3 gives the whole variable domain GAGVSQSPSNKVTEKGKDVELRCDPISGHTALYWYRQSLGQGLEFLIYFQGNSAPDKSGLPSDRFSAERTGGSVSTLTIQRTQQEDSAVYLCASSLRGTGGADTQYFGPGTRLTVL.

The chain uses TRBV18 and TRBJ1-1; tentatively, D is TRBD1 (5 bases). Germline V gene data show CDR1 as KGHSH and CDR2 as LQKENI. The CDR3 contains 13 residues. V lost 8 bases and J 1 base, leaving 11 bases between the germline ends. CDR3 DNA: TGTGCCAGCGGAGAAGGGGAGAACACTGAAGCTTTCTTT. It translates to CASGEGENTEAFF.

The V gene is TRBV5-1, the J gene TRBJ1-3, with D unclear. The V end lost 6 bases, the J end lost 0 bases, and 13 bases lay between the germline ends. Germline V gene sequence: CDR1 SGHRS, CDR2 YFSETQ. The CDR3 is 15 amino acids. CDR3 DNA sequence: TGCGCCAGCACACGAGGCCCCCACTCTGGAAACACCATATATTTT. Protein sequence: CASTRGPHSGNTIYF.

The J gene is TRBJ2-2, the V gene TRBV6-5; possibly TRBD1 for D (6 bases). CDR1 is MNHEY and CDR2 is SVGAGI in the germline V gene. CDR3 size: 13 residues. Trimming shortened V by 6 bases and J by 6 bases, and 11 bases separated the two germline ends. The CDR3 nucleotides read TGTGCCAGCAGAAGGGGGTTGGCCGGGGAGCTGTTTTTT. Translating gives CASRRGLAGELFF.

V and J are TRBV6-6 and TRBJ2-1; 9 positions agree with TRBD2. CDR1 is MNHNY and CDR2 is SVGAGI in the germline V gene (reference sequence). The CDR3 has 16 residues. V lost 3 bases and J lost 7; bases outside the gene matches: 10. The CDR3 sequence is CASSYRGVSGSNEQFF. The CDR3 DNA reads TGTGCCAGCAGTTATCGTGGTGTTAGCGGGAGTAATGAGCAGTTCTTC.